This T cell receptor (beta chain) was retrieved from a study of blood T cell repertoires in COVID-19. Study-level information: The United States, Italy and Spain supplied acute and convalescent COVID-19 samples. In each case, the material was cDNA or gDNA derived from T cells, B-cell-depleted T cells, or PBMCs.

Original processing methods: Amplifying reference gene primers gave estimates of nucleated cell counts. This table comes from immunoSEQ multiplex PCR, and its TCRdb copy is limited to in-frame clones, with some not included. Clonal size and the V and J genes are those of that table, whereas D and trimming came from the DNA. Of roughly 330,000 clones in the sample, around 89% were seen once. The germline CDR1 and CDR2 sequences are WNHNN and SYGVQD (reference sequence). V trimming: 5 bases; J trimming: 5 bases; junction bases outside the gene matches: 3. This CDR3 has 15 residues. The source of this sequence is a woman aged 45-60 years with active or convalescent COVID-19. The sequenced material came from peripheral blood. The chain uses TRBV10-1 and TRBJ2-2; 12 bases are shared with TRBD1. The CDR3 loop is CASSRDRGQTGELFF. The CDR3 coding sequence is TGCGCCAGCAGTCGGGACAGGGGGCAAACCGGGGAGCTGTTTTTT.